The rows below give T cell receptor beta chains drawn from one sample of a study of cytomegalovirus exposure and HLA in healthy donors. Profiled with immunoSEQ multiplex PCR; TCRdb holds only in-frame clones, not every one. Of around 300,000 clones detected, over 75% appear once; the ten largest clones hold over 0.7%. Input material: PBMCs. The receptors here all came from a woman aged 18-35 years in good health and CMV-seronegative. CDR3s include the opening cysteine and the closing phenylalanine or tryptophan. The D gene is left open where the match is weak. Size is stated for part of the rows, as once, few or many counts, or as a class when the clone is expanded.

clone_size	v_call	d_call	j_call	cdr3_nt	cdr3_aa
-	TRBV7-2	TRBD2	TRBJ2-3	TGTGCCAGCAGACGGAGCGGGAGTAGGGCAGATACGCAGTATTTT	CASRRSGSRADTQYF
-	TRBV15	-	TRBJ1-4	TGTGCCACCAGCCCTCGCCAGGGGATTAGTGAAAAACTGTTTTTT	CATSPRQGISEKLFF
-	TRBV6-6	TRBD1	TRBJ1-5	TGTGCCAGCAGTAAGACAGGGGATCAGCCCCAGCATTTT	CASSKTGDQPQHF
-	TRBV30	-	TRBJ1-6	TGTGCCTGGTCCTCCCTTAATAATTCACCCCTCCACTTT	CAWSSLNNSPLHF
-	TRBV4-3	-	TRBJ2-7	TGCGCCAGCAGCCCGGGGGAAAAGGTCTACGAGCAGTACTTC	CASSPGEKVYEQYF
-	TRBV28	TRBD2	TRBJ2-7	TGTGCCAGCAGTTTATTATTTCCGGGACTAGCGGATGATTACGAGCAGTACTTC	CASSLLFPGLADDYEQYF
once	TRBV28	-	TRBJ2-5	TGTGCCAGCAGTCGTACAGGCGCCAGGAATACCCAGTACTTC	CASSRTGARNTQYF
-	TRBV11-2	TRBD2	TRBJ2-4	TGTGCCAGCAGCCCCGGGGGGGCCGGGGGGTTTGCCAAAAACATTCAGTACTTC	CASSPGGAGGFAKNIQYF
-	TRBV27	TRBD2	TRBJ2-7	TGTGCCAGCAGTCCCGGGGCGGGAGACGTCGAGCAGTACTTC	CASSPGAGDVEQYF
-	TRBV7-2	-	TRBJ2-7	TGTGCCAGCAGCCCCGGGACTTACTCCTACGAGCAGTACTTC	CASSPGTYSYEQYF
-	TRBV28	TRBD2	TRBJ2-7	TGTGCCAGCAGGACGACTAGCGGGAGCCACGAGCAGTACTTC	CASRTTSGSHEQYF
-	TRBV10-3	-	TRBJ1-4	TGTGCCATCTCCGCGTTGGGCGAAAAACTGTTTTTT	CAISALGEKLFF
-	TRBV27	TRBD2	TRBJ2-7	TGTGCCAGCAGTTTTTATAGCGGGAGTCGCGACGAGCAGTACTTC	CASSFYSGSRDEQYF
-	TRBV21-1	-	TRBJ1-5	TGTGCCAGCAGCAAATCCTACAGCTATAGCAATCAGCCCCAGCATTTT	CASSKSYSYSNQPQHF
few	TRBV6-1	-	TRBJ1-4	TGTGCCAGCAGTGGGTTGGCCGAAAAACTGTTTTTT	CASSGLAEKLFF
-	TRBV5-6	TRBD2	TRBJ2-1	TGTGCCAGCAGCCGGGGACTAGGGCCCCTTAATGAGCAGTTCTTC	CASSRGLGPLNEQFF
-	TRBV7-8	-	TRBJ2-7	TGTGCCAGCAGCCCCATCTTGTGGGAGGTTTCCGAGCAGTACTTC	CASSPILWEVSEQYF
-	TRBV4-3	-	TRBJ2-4	TGCGCCAGCAGCCTGGGTAGCGGTGGGGCTCAAGATAAAAACATTCAGTACTTC	CASSLGSGGAQDKNIQYF
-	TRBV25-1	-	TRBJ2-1	TGTGCCAGCAGTGAACAATCGGAAACAGGCGACAATGAGCAGTTCTTC	CASSEQSETGDNEQFF
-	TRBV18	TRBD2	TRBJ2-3	TGTGCCAGCTCACCCAACCGTATTCCGGGACTAGCGACTAGCACAGATACGCAGTATTTT	CASSPNRIPGLATSTDTQYF
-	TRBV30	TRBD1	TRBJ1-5	TGTGCCTGGGGACTAAGGGACAGGGGAATTCAGCCCCAGCATTTT	CAWGLRDRGIQPQHF
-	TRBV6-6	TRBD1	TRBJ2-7	TGTGCCAGCAGTTCCAAACCGGGACAGGGGAACGAGCAGTACTTC	CASSSKPGQGNEQYF
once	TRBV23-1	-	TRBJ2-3	TGCGCCAGCAGTCAAAGGGGCAACACAGATACGCAGTATTTT	CASSQRGNTDTQYF
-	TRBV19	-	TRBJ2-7	TGTGCCAGTAGTTTGGACAGATTCTACGAGCAGTACTTC	CASSLDRFYEQYF
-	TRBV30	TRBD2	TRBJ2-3	TGTGCCTGGAGTACGGGACTAGGCGTGGATACGCAGTATTTT	CAWSTGLGVDTQYF
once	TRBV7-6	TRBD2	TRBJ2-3	TGTGCCAGCAGCTTAGAACTAGCGGGCAGCACAGATACGCAGTATTTT	CASSLELAGSTDTQYF
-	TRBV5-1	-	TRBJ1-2	TGCGCCAGCAGCCTCAAACCGGATCTCTTCCCGGGCTATGGCTACACCTTC	CASSLKPDLFPGYGYTF
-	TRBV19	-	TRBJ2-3	TGTGCCAGTAGTTGGAGGACAGAAAGCACAGATACGCAGTATTTT	CASSWRTESTDTQYF
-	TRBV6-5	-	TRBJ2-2	TGTGCCAGCACTAAAGCGGTAGGCGGGGAGCTGTTTTTT	CASTKAVGGELFF
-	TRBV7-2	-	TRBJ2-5	TGTGCCAGCAGGTGGACAGAAGAGACCCAGTACTTC	CASRWTEETQYF
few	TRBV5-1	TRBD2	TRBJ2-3	TGCGCCAGCAGCTTGGTCGGACTAGCGGGAGGTGGGGGCACAGATACGCAGTATTTT	CASSLVGLAGGGGTDTQYF
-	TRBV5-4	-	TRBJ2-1	TGTGCCAGCAGCTTGGGGGCTAGCAAAAATGAGCAGTTCTTC	CASSLGASKNEQFF
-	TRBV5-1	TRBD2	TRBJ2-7	TGCGCCAGCAGCTTGGCCCCCTCCCAAACGCCCAGCGGGAGGGTTCCCTACGAGCAGTACTTC	CASSLAPSQTPSGRVPYEQYF
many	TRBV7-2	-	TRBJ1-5	TGTGCCAGCAGCTATGGACAGAATCAGCCCCAGCATTTT	CASSYGQNQPQHF
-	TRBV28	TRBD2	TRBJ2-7	TGTGCCAGCAGACCCCCGGGACTAGCGGGAACCGAGCAGTACTTC	CASRPPGLAGTEQYF
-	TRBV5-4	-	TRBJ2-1	TGTGCCAGCAGCACCGGAATAGCGGAAGCCCATGAGCAGTTCTTC	CASSTGIAEAHEQFF
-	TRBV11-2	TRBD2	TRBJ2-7	TGTGCCAGCAGCGTTATAGCGGGAGGGTCTCGCGAGCAGTACTTC	CASSVIAGGSREQYF
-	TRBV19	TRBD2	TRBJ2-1	TGTGCCAGTACTCGGCGGACTAGCATCCACAATGAGCAGTTCTTC	CASTRRTSIHNEQFF
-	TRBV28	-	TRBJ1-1	TGTGCCAGCAGGAGGAGGGAGGGGATATTGAACACTGAAGCTTTCTTT	CASRRREGILNTEAFF
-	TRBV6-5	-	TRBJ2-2	TGTGCCAGCAGATCGAGGGGACAAAACACCGGGGAGCTGTTTTTT	CASRSRGQNTGELFF
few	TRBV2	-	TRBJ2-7	TGTGCCAGCAGTGAAGTAGTAGGGGGCGAGCAGTACTTC	CASSEVVGGEQYF